This T cell receptor beta chain stems from a study of regulatory T cells in long-lasting Graves disease (dated by TCRdb to about 2021). About the full investigation: Patients with newly diagnosed Graves' disease had been on antithyroid drugs for under 3 months. Persistent Graves' disease patients were compared with newly diagnosed Graves' disease patients by peripheral blood TCR sequencing and RNA sequencing. The study took place in China and was registered as a clinical trial. A total of some 35 samples underwent TCR sequencing, from about 13 patients with persistent Graves' disease and 20 or so patients with newly diagnosed Graves' disease.

The library relied on multiplex PCR. Sequencer: Illumina HiSeq 4000. TCR beta libraries were built with iRepertoire HTBI primers and Arm-PCR amplification of CDR3 regions. Gel purification was performed on PCR products prior to sequencing. Turning to the authors' computational methods: Gene usage analysis of CDR3 amino acid clonotypes relied on the 55 to 80 TRBV and more than twelve TRBJ segments identified across samples. COPE and FqMerger were used to merge filtered high-quality paired reads into contigs. BLAST was used to align contigs to IMGT TRBV, TRBD and TRBJ reference genes, and CDR3 was defined according to IMGT. Highly expanded clones were defined as clonotypes with a frequency above 0.1%. Shannon entropy served as the measure of repertoire diversity, while the Gini coefficient captured V-J evenness. A clonotype was considered public if more than one individual shared it. The public reads were run again by TCRdb, first through fastp at Q25 and then through MiXCR, and only productive beta chains were kept. Each CDR3 protein appears once, grouped with its most common genes and DNA. TCRdb's processing, not the authors', yielded these V and J calls. The sample data list around 420,000 distinct CDR3 sequences, and around 15% of these were observed just once. The leading ten clones occupy 22% of the sample.

In its sample, this clonotype was seen many times. No antigen is known for it. Qualities for individual bases were not recorded, and no much larger clone is one base off. The time point tag for this specimen amounts to: newly diagnosed GD, antithyroid drugs for less than 3 months. For both TCR sequencing and RNA sequencing, RNA was extracted from PBMCs in TRIzol. The diagnosis of Graves' disease was made according to American Thyroid Association guidelines. Patients for the study were recruited at an endocrinology department in Xi'an, China. Each patient gave about 9.1 milliliters of peripheral blood, collected in an EDTA anticoagulant tube. Ficoll Paque Plus density gradient separation was used to isolate PBMCs, and no further T cell sorting was done. An Agilent 2100 Bioanalyzer and agarose gel were used to check RNA quality, and a NanoDrop 2000 was used to measure RNA concentration. The investigation overall reported the following: Because the primary lesion, thyroid tissue, could not be accessed, the study looked at peripheral blood alone. Persistent Graves' disease patients showed lower TCR Shannon entropy and fewer highly expanded clones than newly diagnosed patients, suggesting clonal expansion. Persistent patients shared more public clonotypes among themselves (under 3,000) than newly diagnosed patients did (roughly 920). The small sample size was acknowledged by the authors as a limitation that may reduce accuracy. Sequencing and analysis were restricted to the TCR beta chain.

Sample: peripheral blood mononuclear cells (PBMCs), taken at new diagnosis, from a patient treated with antithyroid drugs. This TCR derives from a female donor with Graves disease.

For the CDR3, the sequence is CASSTNTYNEQFF. The DNA is TGTGCCAGCAGTACAAACACCTACAATGAGCAGTTCTTC. This chain joins TRBV28 to TRBJ2-1; the D gene cannot be named for sure. For CDR1 and CDR2, the germline V gene lists MDHEN and SYDVKM. There are 13 amino acids in the CDR3, from cysteine to phenylalanine inclusive. CDR3 DNA only is kept here, 39 bases in frame from base 1. V is reduced by 5 bases and J by 2 bases, leaving a spacing of 7 bases between them.